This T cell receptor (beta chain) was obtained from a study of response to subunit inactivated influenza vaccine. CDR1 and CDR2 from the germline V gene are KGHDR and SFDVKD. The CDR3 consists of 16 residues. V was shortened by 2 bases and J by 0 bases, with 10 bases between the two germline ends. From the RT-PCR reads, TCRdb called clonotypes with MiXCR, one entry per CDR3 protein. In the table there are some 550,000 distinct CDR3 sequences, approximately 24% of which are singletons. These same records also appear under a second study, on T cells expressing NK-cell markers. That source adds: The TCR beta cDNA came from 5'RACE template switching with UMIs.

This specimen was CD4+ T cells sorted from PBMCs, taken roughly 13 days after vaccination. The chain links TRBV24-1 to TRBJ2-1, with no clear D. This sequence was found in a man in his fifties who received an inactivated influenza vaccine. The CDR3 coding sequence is TGTGCCACCAGTGATTCCGGGTTAAGCTCCTACAATGAGCAGTTCTTC. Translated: CATSDSGLSSYNEQFF.